This TCR beta chain is drawn from a study of T-cell memory formation after mild COVID-19. Background on the study: The TCR clusters were mostly specific to one donor. Study results and caveats: Pre-infection memory harbored some responding clones, suggesting cross-reactive memory joined. The authors did not confirm SARS-CoV-2 specificity of second-wave clones peaking day 37.

Sample barcodes and UMIs were carried by the TCR alpha and TCR beta cDNA libraries that 5'RACE generated with constant-segment primers. Via MiXCR, TCRdb re-called the 5' RACE reads, giving one row per CDR3 protein. This repertoire shows about 340,000 distinct CDR3 sequences, under 15% found once; its top ten account for about a fifth. Trimming took 8 bases from V and 4 from J, leaving 17 bases between them. The CDR3 consists of 14 residues. Germline-derived CDR1 and CDR2 are SGHVS and FQNEAQ. This clonotype was counted between two and nine times. Antigen specificity is unknown. The sample taken for sequencing was PBMCs or a T cell subset sorted from them (not recorded which). This TCR was recovered from a man younger than 35 who had mild COVID-19 (a few samples of this study predate the infection). Cell type and time point are not known. The V call is TRBV7-8, the J call TRBJ2-5; D perhaps matches TRBD1 (6 bases). The chain's CDR3 is CASGVQGSRETQYF. In DNA, the CDR3 is TGTGCCAGCGGCGTACAGGGAAGTCGAGAGACCCAGTACTTC.